This TCR beta chain was found in a study of radiotherapy plus CTLA-4 blockade in lung cancer. Overall study: Overall, approximately 19% of patients showed an objective response, while about 29% attained disease control.

The assay was immunoSEQ multiplex PCR, and TCRdb's table has in-frame clones only and misses some. In the table there are about 43,000 clones, less than 75% of which are singletons. Patients had chemo-refractory metastatic non-small-cell lung cancer and received focal radiation plus CTLA-4 blockade that used ipilimumab. Points from the study as a whole: Per reports, early blood T cell clone dynamics, plus interferon-beta, forecast response most strongly. TCR clones from tumors expanded in blood after radiotherapy plus ipilimumab.

A word on this clone: Its target is not known.

Material: peripheral blood, obtained from a patient treated with radiotherapy plus ipilimumab. This TCR derives from a human donor with non-small cell lung cancer who had a partial response to radiotherapy plus ipilimumab.

Here the CDR3 DNA reads TGTGCCAGCAGTGAACGGGAGATTAACAATGAGCAGTTCTTC. Translated, it gives CASSEREINNEQFF. The chain uses TRBV25-1 and TRBJ2-1; TRBD2 is a possible D gene (6 bases). The CDR3 contains 14 residues. The V end lost 2 bases, the J end lost 5 bases, and 10 bases lay between the germline ends. CDR1 and CDR2 from the germline V gene are MGHDK and SYGVNS.